The next 21 T cell receptor beta chains were all read from a single sample in a study of T cell responses to AZD1222 COVID-19 vaccine. Some clones are missing from TCRdb's copy, which holds only in-frame ones; the method was immunoSEQ multiplex PCR. The table has 100,000 to 130,000 clones, roughly nine tenths seen once. Source: peripheral blood, taken 28 days after the second AZD1222 dose. The receptors come from an adult who received the AZD1222 COVID-19 vaccine.

CDR3 DNA sequence: TGTGCCAGTAGTGTGCTGGCGGGGGGCTCCTACGAGCAGTACTTC. This sequence encodes CASSVLAGGSYEQYF. The V call is TRBV19, the J call TRBJ2-7, with 8 bases lining up with TRBD2. This CDR3 contains 15 residues. The germline V gene has CDR1 LNHDA and CDR2 SQIVND (reference sequence). Unmatched junction bases numbered 6, after V lost 5 bases and J lost 0 bases.

The V and J genes are TRBV5-1 and TRBJ1-2; 9 nucleotides line up with TRBD1. Looked up from germline, CDR1 is SGHRS and CDR2 is YFSETQ. Trimming cost V 0 bases and J 4 bases; bases outside gene matches: 10. This CDR3 is 17 amino acids long. The CDR3 coding sequence is TGCGCCAGCAGCTTGGTCCGGGGACAGGGTATCGGCTATGGCTACACCTTC. This encodes CASSLVRGQGIGYGYTF. Full variable domain (missing parts from reference TRBV5-1 and TRBJ1-2): KAGVTQTPRYLIKTRGQQVTLSCSPISGHRSVSWYQQTPGQGLQFLFEYFSETQRNKGNFPGRFSGRQFSNSRSEMNVSTLELGDSALYLCASSLVRGQGIGYGYTFGSGTRLTVV.

Here the CDR3 DNA reads TGTGCCAGCAGCCCTCCCGTCGGAACGACGCAGTACTTC. The encoded protein is CASSPPVGTTQYF. V gene TRBV9 combines with J gene TRBJ2-7; D not resolved. Germline V gene sequence: CDR1 SGDLS, CDR2 YYNGEE. V was clipped by 4 bases and J by 9 bases, with 17 bases between them. This CDR3 has 13 residues.

V gene TRBV7-8 combines with J gene TRBJ2-2, with 7 bases that match TRBD2. The CDR3 is made up of 20 amino acids. The V gene's germline CDR1 is SGHVS and CDR2 FQNEAQ. V trimming: 4 bases; J trimming: 6 bases; junction bases outside the gene matches: 23. The CDR3 bases are TGTGCCAGCAGCTCAATCCCACCCTTGGGGGGGAACATAGGGGCCGGGGAGCTGTTTTTT. Amino acids: CASSSIPPLGGNIGAGELFF.

V usage is TRBV5-1 and J usage is TRBJ2-1, with D possibly being TRBD1 or TRBD2 (5 bases each). Trimming removed 4 bases at V and 5 bases at J, with 16 bases between. The CDR3 length is 15 residues. Germline V CDR1 and CDR2: SGHRS, YFSETQ. The CDR3 DNA follows: TGCGCCAGCAGCGAACGCCGGGGCCAAGACAATGAGCAGTTCTTC. Protein: CASSERRGQDNEQFF.

J is TRBJ2-1 and V is TRBV7-2; D is perhaps TRBD1 (5 bases). The CDR3 totals 11 residues. Germline values: CDR1 SGHTA, CDR2 FQGNSA. The V end lost 3 bases, the J end lost 12 bases, and 9 bases lay between the germline ends. The chain's CDR3 is CASSFQRGQFF. In DNA form, the CDR3 reads TGTGCCAGCAGCTTCCAAAGGGGGCAGTTCTTC.

This chain connects TRBV19 to TRBJ2-2; possibly TRBD1 or TRBD2 for D (6 bases each). Trimming cost V 5 bases and J 8 bases, with 15 bases left between them. This CDR3 comprises 14 residues. Germline CDR1 is LNHDA and CDR2 is SQIVND (reference sequence). CDR3 residues: CASSVPGAGGELFF. The CDR3 DNA sequence: TGTGCCAGTAGTGTACCGGGGGCCGGAGGGGAGCTGTTTTTT. The full variable domain, completed using reference TRBV19 and TRBJ2-2, is DGGITQSPKYLFRKEGQNVTLSCEQNLNHDAMYWYRQDPGQGLRLIYYSQIVNDFQKGDIAEGYSVSREKKESFPLTVTSAQKNPTAFYLCASSVPGAGGELFFGEGSRLTVL.

This clone is a singleton in its sample. The CDR3 region has the DNA TGCGCCAGCAGTGAGGTTAGGGAGACCTTGAGGAATGAGCAGTTCTTC. Its protein is CASSEVRETLRNEQFF. The chain uses TRBV10-2 and TRBJ2-1; tentatively, D is TRBD2 (5 bases). Germline V gene lookup returns CDR1 WSHSY and CDR2 SAAADI. The germline V and J ends were trimmed by 2 bases and 7 bases, with 18 bases remaining between them. CDR3 length: 16 amino acids.

This sequence joins TRBV4-1 and TRBJ2-7; 9 positions match TRBD2. The CDR3 loop spans 16 amino acids. J gave up 4 bases and V 0 bases, and 7 bases lay outside the gene matches. Germline CDR1 is MGHRA and CDR2 is YSYEKL. The CDR3 DNA is TGCGCCAGCAGCCAAGATCGAGCGGGGGGCAGGTACGAGCAGTACTTC. Translated: CASSQDRAGGRYEQYF.

This chain joins TRBV3-1 (or the pseudogene TRBV3-2) and TRBJ2-1; D may be TRBD2 (6 bases). V was pared by 3 bases and J by 6 bases, with 12 bases between. From germline, CDR1 is LGHDT and CDR2 YNNKEL (reference sequence). The CDR3 has 14 amino acids. The CDR3 DNA reads as TGTGCCAGCAGCCATTCCGGGACTGGCAATGAGCAGTTCTTC. It encodes CASSHSGTGNEQFF.

The chain joins TRBV19 to TRBJ2-1, with 13 bases aligning to TRBD2. The junction had 9 bases not matched to a gene; V was cut back by 5 bases and J by 8 bases. The CDR3 loop spans 16 amino acids. The V gene's germline CDR1 is LNHDA and CDR2 SQIVND (reference sequence). CDR3 nucleotides: TGTGCCAGTAGTGTGGTAGGGACTAGCGGGGCTCATGAGCAGTTCTTC. Translating gives CASSVVGTSGAHEQFF. Complete variable domain (other parts from reference TRBV19 and TRBJ2-1): DGGITQSPKYLFRKEGQNVTLSCEQNLNHDAMYWYRQDPGQGLRLIYYSQIVNDFQKGDIAEGYSVSREKKESFPLTVTSAQKNPTAFYLCASSVVGTSGAHEQFFGPGTRLTVL.

The V gene is TRBV4-1, the J gene TRBJ2-1; 16 bases match TRBD2. V gave up 0 bases and J gave up 7 bases; unmatched junction bases: 9. The CDR3 has 19 amino acids. From germline, CDR1 is MGHRA and CDR2 YSYEKL. The CDR3 sequence is CASSQEGTSGGEVWNEQFF. The DNA for the CDR3 is TGCGCCAGCAGCCAAGAAGGGACTAGCGGGGGGGAAGTATGGAATGAGCAGTTCTTC.

This clone was detected only once. The V call is TRBV18, the J call TRBJ2-7; 7 positions agree with TRBD1. Trimming cost V 0 bases and J 4 bases; bases outside gene matches: 0. Germline CDR1 is KGHSH and CDR2 is LQKENI. The CDR3 length is 13 residues. For the CDR3, the DNA is TGTGCCAGCTCACCACCGACAGGGTACGAGCAGTACTTC. Protein: CASSPPTGYEQYF.

The V and J genes are TRBV4-1 and TRBJ1-6; D perhaps matches TRBD1 (6 bases). This CDR3 is built from 17 residues. The V and J ends lost 1 base and 6 bases respectively, with 16 bases between them. Germline V CDR1 and CDR2: MGHRA, YSYEKL. This CDR3 reads CASSQAHPRGSNSPLHF. CDR3 bases: TGCGCCAGCAGCCAAGCCCATCCCAGGGGTAGTAATTCACCCCTCCACTTT.

The genes are TRBV28 and TRBJ1-2, with TRBD1 matching 7 bases. Looked up from germline, CDR1 is MDHEN and CDR2 is SYDVKM. The CDR3 is 13 amino acids. The V gene end was trimmed by 7 bases and the J gene end by 7 bases; junction bases not matched to a gene: 9. The chain's CDR3 is CASTPTGFAGYTF. In DNA form, the CDR3 reads TGTGCCAGCACCCCGACAGGGTTCGCTGGCTACACCTTC.

V and J are TRBV11-3 and TRBJ2-7; perhaps TRBD2 as D (6 bases). V was pared by 1 base and J by 2 bases, with 12 bases between. The germline gives CDR1 SGHNT, CDR2 YENEEA. The CDR3 totals 15 residues. CDR3 sequence (DNA): TGTGCCAGCAGCTTAGGGGGGACTGGTCCCTACGAGCAGTACTTC. Translated, it gives CASSLGGTGPYEQYF.

V is TRBV7-9 and J is TRBJ2-7; no reliable D call. V was clipped by 1 base and J by 6 bases, with 7 bases between them. This CDR3 region has 12 residues. CDR1 and CDR2 from the germline V gene are SEHNR and FQNEAQ (reference sequence). The CDR3 is CASSLESAEQYF. The CDR3 region has the DNA TGTGCCAGCAGCTTAGAGTCAGCCGAGCAGTACTTC.

The rearrangement links TRBV5-1 to TRBJ1-2, with D unresolved. The CDR3 is 15 amino acids. CDR1 and CDR2 from the germline V gene are SGHRS and YFSETQ. V was pared by 0 bases and J by 5 bases, with 14 bases between. The CDR3 loop reads CASSLAPGLMYGYTF. DNA for the CDR3: TGCGCCAGCAGCTTGGCCCCCGGGTTGATGTATGGCTACACCTTC.

The rearrangement uses TRBV6-5 and TRBJ2-7; 9 bases map to TRBD2. The length of the CDR3 is 14 residues. In germline, CDR1 is MNHEY, CDR2 SVGAGI. V lost 5 bases to trimming and J lost 2 bases; unmatched junction nucleotides: 4. This chain's CDR3 is CASSQTSGTYEQYF. The DNA for the CDR3 is TGTGCCAGCAGTCAGACTAGCGGTACCTACGAGCAGTACTTC.

The rearrangement uses TRBV4-3 and TRBJ2-7; D is perhaps TRBD1 (5 bases). Trimming cost V 3 bases and J 5 bases, with 14 bases left between them. From germline, CDR1 is LGHNA and CDR2 YSLEER. The CDR3 covers 14 residues. Written as DNA, the CDR3 is TGCGCCAGCAGCCACCTCACAGGTGTGGACGAGCAGTACTTC. This encodes CASSHLTGVDEQYF.

The chain joins TRBV6-5 to TRBJ1-2, with D uncertain. V was cut by 0 bases and J by 2 bases, with 7 bases left in between. This CDR3 comprises 14 residues. Germline V gene lookup returns CDR1 MNHEY and CDR2 SVGAGI. The CDR3 region has the DNA TGTGCCAGCAGTTACTCAGTTGGGAACTATGGCTACACCTTC. Protein product: CASSYSVGNYGYTF.